This T cell receptor (beta chain) was recovered during a study of T cells after yellow fever vaccination. MiXCR, run by TCRdb on the 5' RACE reads, gives a single entry per CDR3 protein. The sample lists approximately 610,000 distinct CDR3 sequences; roughly a sixth were seen once. Sample: PBMCs, taken less than 6 days after the first yellow fever vaccination. This TCR derives from a man younger than 35 who received the YFV17D yellow fever vaccine.

In nucleotides, the CDR3 is TGTGCCTGGAGCCCGGCCCATCAATCTGGCTACACCTTC. Translated: CAWSPAHQSGYTF. The rearrangement links TRBV30 to TRBJ1-2; D remains ambiguous. CDR1 is GTSNPN and CDR2 is SVGIG in the germline V gene (reference sequence). V shed 3 bases and J shed 7 bases, with 15 bases lying between them. The CDR3 consists of 13 residues. The full variable domain, in which reference TRBV30 and TRBJ1-2 provide the parts outside the CDR3, is SQTIHQWPATLVQPVGSPLSLECTVEGTSNPNLYWYRQAAGRGLQLLFYSVGIGQISSEVPQNLSASRPQDRQFILSSKKLLLSDSGFYLCAWSPAHQSGYTFGSGTRLTVV.